Listed below are T cell receptor beta chains from one sample, sequenced in a study of T cells in Graves' hyperthyroidism and ophthalmopathy. TCRdb analysed the multiplex PCR reads with MiXCR anew, one entry per CDR3 protein. In the table there are 250,000 to 400,000 distinct CDR3 sequences, roughly 15% of which are singletons. The sequencing sample was made of blood. The receptors stem from a woman aged 40 to 49 with Graves' ophthalmopathy. The CDR3 runs from the conserved cysteine through the conserved F or W. The order of the fields is V gene, clone size, D gene, J gene, CDR3 DNA, CDR3 protein. A D gene is named only where the DNA matches it firmly. Size is omitted from some rows. Given values are once, few, many or a class for expanded clones.

V gene: TRBV20-1; clone size: few; D gene: TRBD1; J gene: TRBJ2-7; CDR3 DNA: TGCAGTGCTAGTGTAGGGGGGACAGGGGGAGGAGAGCAGTACTTC; CDR3 protein: CSASVGGTGGGEQYF
V gene: TRBV30; clone size: few; D gene: .; J gene: TRBJ2-1; CDR3 DNA: TGTGCCTGGAGCATAGATATATCCCCCTACAATGAGCAGTTCTTC; CDR3 protein: CAWSIDISPYNEQFF
V gene: TRBV20-1; clone size: few; D gene: TRBD2; J gene: TRBJ2-1; CDR3 DNA: TGCAGTGCTAGGGTCCCTAGCGGGAGCTCCTACAATGAGCAGTTCTTC; CDR3 protein: CSARVPSGSSYNEQFF
V gene: TRBV11-3; clone size: many; D gene: .; J gene: TRBJ2-7; CDR3 DNA: TGTGCCAGCAGCCTTACGGACCGGGGTAGTGAGCAGTACTTC; CDR3 protein: CASSLTDRGSEQYF
V gene: TRBV28; clone size: many; D gene: .; J gene: TRBJ2-7; CDR3 DNA: TGTGCCAGCAGTCCCCACGACAGTTCCTACGAGCAGTACTTC; CDR3 protein: CASSPHDSSYEQYF
V gene: TRBV4-1; clone size: .; D gene: TRBD2; J gene: TRBJ2-4; CDR3 DNA: TGCGCCAGCAGCCGTCCCACTAGCGGGGAGAACATTCAGTACTTC; CDR3 protein: CASSRPTSGENIQYF
V gene: TRBV27; clone size: .; D gene: .; J gene: TRBJ2-6; CDR3 DNA: TGTGCCAGCAGTTTATTTGCTTCTGGGGCCAACGTCCTGACTTTC; CDR3 protein: CASSLFASGANVLTF
V gene: TRBV2; clone size: many; D gene: .; J gene: TRBJ2-5; CDR3 DNA: TGTGCCAGCAGGTTCGGCAGGGAGACCCAGTACTTC; CDR3 protein: CASRFGRETQYF
V gene: TRBV27; clone size: many; D gene: TRBD1; J gene: TRBJ2-5; CDR3 DNA: TGTGCCAGCAGTCCACGACAGGGGGGATGGGAGACCCAGTACTTC; CDR3 protein: CASSPRQGGWETQYF
V gene: TRBV12-3/TRBV12-4; clone size: many; D gene: TRBD1; J gene: TRBJ1-4; CDR3 DNA: TGTGCCAGCAGTTTCGGACAGGTTCCAGGGGGTGAAAAACTGTTTTTT; CDR3 protein: CASSFGQVPGGEKLFF
V gene: TRBV12-3/TRBV12-4; clone size: many; D gene: .; J gene: TRBJ2-3; CDR3 DNA: TGTGCCAGCAGTTTTTTTATCGGGGCAGGGCGCGCCTATACGCAGTATTTT; CDR3 protein: CASSFFIGAGRAYTQYF
V gene: TRBV14; clone size: many; D gene: .; J gene: TRBJ1-5; CDR3 DNA: TGTGCCAGCAGCCAAGATCGAGCTCAGCCCCAGCATTTT; CDR3 protein: CASSQDRAQPQHF
V gene: TRBV10-3; clone size: .; D gene: .; J gene: TRBJ1-3; CDR3 DNA: TGTGCCAGCCAGGGCGGACAGTCTGGAAACACCATATATTTT; CDR3 protein: CASQGGQSGNTIYF
V gene: TRBV2; clone size: .; D gene: TRBD1; J gene: TRBJ1-5; CDR3 DNA: TGTGCCAGCAGTGACAGGGGGTATCAGCCCCAGCATTTT; CDR3 protein: CASSDRGYQPQHF
V gene: TRBV6-1; clone size: .; D gene: TRBD1; J gene: TRBJ2-2; CDR3 DNA: TGTGCCAGCTCAGGGACAGTCATCGGCGGGGAGCTGTTTTTT; CDR3 protein: CASSGTVIGGELFF
V gene: TRBV5-1; clone size: .; D gene: TRBD2; J gene: TRBJ2-4; CDR3 DNA: TGCGCCAGCAGCTTGGAGCCGGGGAGGGACATTCAGTACTTC; CDR3 protein: CASSLEPGRDIQYF
V gene: TRBV28; clone size: many; D gene: TRBD1; J gene: TRBJ1-2; CDR3 DNA: TGTGCCAGCTATAACAGGGGGCGCATCTATGGCTACACCTTC; CDR3 protein: CASYNRGRIYGYTF
V gene: TRBV28; clone size: many; D gene: .; J gene: TRBJ1-3; CDR3 DNA: TGTGCCAGCCTCTCAACGGGGGCCGGTTCTGGAAACACCATATATTTT; CDR3 protein: CASLSTGAGSGNTIYF
V gene: TRBV18; clone size: few; D gene: .; J gene: TRBJ1-1; CDR3 DNA: TGTGCCAGCTCACCTTTTTTCGGGGACACTGAAGCTTTCTTT; CDR3 protein: CASSPFFGDTEAFF
V gene: TRBV28; clone size: many; D gene: TRBD2; J gene: TRBJ2-7; CDR3 DNA: TGTGCCAGCAGAGCCCTAGCGGGAGCCCGTTACGAGCAGTACTTC; CDR3 protein: CASRALAGARYEQYF
V gene: TRBV2; clone size: many; D gene: TRBD1; J gene: TRBJ2-2; CDR3 DNA: TGTGCCAGCAGTCCCCGGGACAGGGGAACCGGGGAGCTGTTTTTT; CDR3 protein: CASSPRDRGTGELFF
V gene: TRBV3-1; clone size: many; D gene: .; J gene: TRBJ1-1; CDR3 DNA: TGTGCCAGCAGCCACGGGAGGTCCGAAGCTTTCTTT; CDR3 protein: CASSHGRSEAFF
V gene: TRBV13; clone size: many; D gene: TRBD2; J gene: TRBJ2-7; CDR3 DNA: TGTGCCAGCAGCTTACGGGGAGGGATCGAGCAGTACTTC; CDR3 protein: CASSLRGGIEQYF
V gene: TRBV29-1; clone size: .; D gene: .; J gene: TRBJ1-1; CDR3 DNA: TGCAGCGCCCGCGGTGGAGGTAAAGTGTTCTTT; CDR3 protein: CSARGGGKVFF
V gene: TRBV5-1; clone size: many; D gene: TRBD1; J gene: TRBJ1-2; CDR3 DNA: TGCGCCAGCAGCTTGGCCGGGACAGGGAGGGCCTATGGCTACACCTTC; CDR3 protein: CASSLAGTGRAYGYTF
V gene: TRBV11-1; clone size: .; D gene: .; J gene: TRBJ1-3; CDR3 DNA: TGTGCCAGCAGCCCCCTGTCGCGGTTCTCTGGAAACACCATATATTTT; CDR3 protein: CASSPLSRFSGNTIYF
V gene: TRBV29-1; clone size: .; D gene: TRBD2; J gene: TRBJ2-3; CDR3 DNA: TGCAGCGTTAAACTAGCGGGGGGCACAGATACGCAGTATTTT; CDR3 protein: CSVKLAGGTDTQYF
V gene: TRBV24-1; clone size: many; D gene: .; J gene: TRBJ2-7; CDR3 DNA: TGTGCCACCAGTGACCCCGTGCTCCGCGAGCAGTACTTC; CDR3 protein: CATSDPVLREQYF
V gene: TRBV6-6; clone size: few; D gene: TRBD1; J gene: TRBJ1-5; CDR3 DNA: TGTGCCAGCAGTTACCTCGACAGGGGTCAGCCCCAGCATTTT; CDR3 protein: CASSYLDRGQPQHF
V gene: TRBV27; clone size: .; D gene: TRBD1; J gene: TRBJ1-2; CDR3 DNA: TGTGCCAGCAGACGGTCGGACAGGGGGGGCTATGGCTCCACCTTC; CDR3 protein: CASRRSDRGGYGSTF
V gene: TRBV13; clone size: few; D gene: TRBD1; J gene: TRBJ1-3; CDR3 DNA: TGTGCCAGCAGAAGGCCCGGGACAGGGGATCACACCATATATTTT; CDR3 protein: CASRRPGTGDHTIYF
V gene: TRBV5-6; clone size: .; D gene: TRBD1; J gene: TRBJ1-2; CDR3 DNA: TGTGCCAGCAGCCGGGGACAGCTCTATGGCTACACCTTC; CDR3 protein: CASSRGQLYGYTF
V gene: TRBV15; clone size: many; D gene: .; J gene: TRBJ1-5; CDR3 DNA: TGTGCCACCGGAGAGACAGGATCGAGAGTTCAGCCCCAGCATTTT; CDR3 protein: CATGETGSRVQPQHF
V gene: TRBV18; clone size: .; D gene: TRBD1; J gene: TRBJ1-3; CDR3 DNA: TGTGCCAGCTCAACAGGGGTAGCAGGAAACACCATATATTTT; CDR3 protein: CASSTGVAGNTIYF
V gene: TRBV20-1; clone size: few; D gene: TRBD1; J gene: TRBJ1-1; CDR3 DNA: TGCAGTGCTAGAGATATGAAGGACAGGGTGACTGAAGCTTTCTTT; CDR3 protein: CSARDMKDRVTEAFF
V gene: TRBV6-1; clone size: many; D gene: .; J gene: TRBJ1-1; CDR3 DNA: TGTGCCAGCAGTGACGTGGAGGACACTGAAGCTTTCTTT; CDR3 protein: CASSDVEDTEAFF
V gene: TRBV5-1; clone size: few; D gene: TRBD1; J gene: TRBJ2-5; CDR3 DNA: TGCGCCAGCAGCTCTGACAGGGTCCCAGAGACCCAGTACTTC; CDR3 protein: CASSSDRVPETQYF
V gene: TRBV2; clone size: many; D gene: .; J gene: TRBJ2-4; CDR3 DNA: TGTGCCAGCAGGGATCGGGCCTCTAAAAACATTCAGTACTTC; CDR3 protein: CASRDRASKNIQYF
V gene: TRBV3-1; clone size: .; D gene: .; J gene: TRBJ2-7; CDR3 DNA: TGTGCCAGCAGCCAAGATATCGGCAGGAGGTATAGGGGACACGAGCAGTACTTC; CDR3 protein: CASSQDIGRRYRGHEQYF
V gene: TRBV28; clone size: few; D gene: TRBD2; J gene: TRBJ2-7; CDR3 DNA: TGTGCCAGCAGCTTGACTGGGACTAGCGGGAGATACGAGCAGTACTTC; CDR3 protein: CASSLTGTSGRYEQYF
V gene: TRBV3-1; clone size: .; D gene: .; J gene: TRBJ1-2; CDR3 DNA: TGTGCCAGCAGCCGCAACAGAAGGGATAACTATAGCTACACCTTC; CDR3 protein: CASSRNRRDNYSYTF
V gene: TRBV15; clone size: once; D gene: .; J gene: TRBJ2-3; CDR3 DNA: TGTGCCACCAGCAGTCTGACCCGAAGTAGAGTCCCAGATACGCAGTATTTT; CDR3 protein: CATSSLTRSRVPDTQYF
V gene: TRBV2; clone size: .; D gene: .; J gene: TRBJ2-5; CDR3 DNA: TGTGCCAGCCAGAGAAGTTTAGAGACCCAGTACTTC; CDR3 protein: CASQRSLETQYF
V gene: TRBV20-1; clone size: few; D gene: TRBD2; J gene: TRBJ2-1; CDR3 DNA: TGCAGTGCTAGAAGAACTAGCGGTTACAATGAGCAGTTCTTC; CDR3 protein: CSARRTSGYNEQFF
V gene: TRBV15; clone size: many; D gene: .; J gene: TRBJ2-3; CDR3 DNA: TGTGCCACCAGCAGAGAAGCGGTTGTCACAGATACGCAGTATTTT; CDR3 protein: CATSREAVVTDTQYF
V gene: TRBV20-1; clone size: many; D gene: .; J gene: TRBJ1-5; CDR3 DNA: TGCAGTGCTAGAGCAGCCGGGACCCTAAATGCTCAGCCCCAGCATTTT; CDR3 protein: CSARAAGTLNAQPQHF
V gene: TRBV20-1; clone size: few; D gene: .; J gene: TRBJ2-7; CDR3 DNA: TGCAGTGCTAGAGACGGGAGAGGCTACGAGCAGTACTTC; CDR3 protein: CSARDGRGYEQYF
V gene: TRBV7-8; clone size: few; D gene: .; J gene: TRBJ1-3; CDR3 DNA: TGTGCCAGCAGCCTCGACCTCTCTGGAAACACCATATATTTT; CDR3 protein: CASSLDLSGNTIYF
V gene: TRBV11-2; clone size: few; D gene: .; J gene: TRBJ1-1; CDR3 DNA: TGTGCCAGCAGCCCATTGACAGCGGACCAAGCTTTCTTT; CDR3 protein: CASSPLTADQAFF